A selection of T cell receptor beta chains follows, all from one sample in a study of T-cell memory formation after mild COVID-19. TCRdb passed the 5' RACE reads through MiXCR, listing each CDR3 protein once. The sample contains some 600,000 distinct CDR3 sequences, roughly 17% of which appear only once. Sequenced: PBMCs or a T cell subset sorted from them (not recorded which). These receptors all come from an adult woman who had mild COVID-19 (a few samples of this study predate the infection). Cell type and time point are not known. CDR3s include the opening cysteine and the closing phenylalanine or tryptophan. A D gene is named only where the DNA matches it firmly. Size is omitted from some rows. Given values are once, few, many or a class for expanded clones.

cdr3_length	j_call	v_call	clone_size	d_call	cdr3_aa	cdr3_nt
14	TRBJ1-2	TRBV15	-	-	CATSRQGTNYGYTF	TGTGCCACCAGCAGACAGGGGACCAACTATGGCTACACCTTC
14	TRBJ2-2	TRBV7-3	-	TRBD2	CASSYREGTGELFF	TGTGCCAGCAGCTATAGGGAGGGCACCGGGGAGCTGTTTTTT
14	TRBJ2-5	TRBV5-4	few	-	CASSLEVGGETQYF	TGTGCCAGCAGCTTGGAAGTCGGTGGGGAGACCCAGTACTTC
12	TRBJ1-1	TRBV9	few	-	CASPGRMTEAFF	TGTGCCAGTCCCGGGCGGATGACTGAAGCTTTCTTT
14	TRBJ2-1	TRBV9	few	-	CASSTRDGRGEQFF	TGTGCCAGCAGCACCCGGGACGGACGTGGTGAGCAGTTCTTC
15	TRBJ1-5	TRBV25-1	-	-	CASSGQLYSNQPQHF	TGTGCCAGCAGCGGACAGCTGTATAGCAATCAGCCCCAGCATTTT
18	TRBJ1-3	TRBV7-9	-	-	CASRPARGAISAGNTIYF	TGTGCCAGCAGACCGGCGCGGGGGGCAATATCGGCTGGAAACACCATATATTTT
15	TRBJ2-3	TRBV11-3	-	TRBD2	CASSPASGGKDTQYF	TGTGCCAGCAGCCCCGCCAGCGGGGGAAAAGATACGCAGTATTTT
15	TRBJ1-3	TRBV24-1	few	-	CAPAPDRRSGNTIYF	TGTGCCCCCGCCCCTGACAGGCGCTCTGGAAACACCATATATTTT
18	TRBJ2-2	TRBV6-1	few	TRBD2	CASSALRLAGGRTGELFF	TGTGCCAGCAGTGCTTTGCGACTAGCGGGGGGGAGAACCGGGGAGCTGTTTTTT
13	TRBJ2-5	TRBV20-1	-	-	CSARDLGQETQYF	TGCAGTGCTAGAGATCTGGGGCAAGAGACCCAGTACTTC
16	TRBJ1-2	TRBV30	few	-	CAWIFTAFRGSSVYTF	TGTGCCTGGATTTTCACGGCCTTCAGGGGCTCCTCAGTCTACACCTTC
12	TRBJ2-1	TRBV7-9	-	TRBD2	CASGREYNEQFF	TGTGCCAGCGGGAGGGAATACAATGAGCAGTTCTTC
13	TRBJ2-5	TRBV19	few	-	CASSMDWGKTQYF	TGTGCCAGTAGTATGGACTGGGGAAAGACCCAGTACTTC
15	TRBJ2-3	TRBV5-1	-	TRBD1	CASSLPDRGTDTQYF	TGCGCCAGCAGCTTGCCGGACAGGGGAACAGATACGCAGTATTTT
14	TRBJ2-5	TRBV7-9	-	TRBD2	CASSERTSKETQYF	TGTGCCAGCAGCGAAAGGACTAGCAAAGAGACCCAGTACTTC
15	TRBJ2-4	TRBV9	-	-	CASSVNGQAKNIQYF	TGTGCCAGCAGCGTAAACGGACAAGCCAAAAACATTCAGTACTTC
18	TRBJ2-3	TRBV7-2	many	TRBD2	CASSPNPPGLAGRYTQYF	TGTGCCAGCAGCCCCAATCCCCCAGGGCTAGCGGGGCGGTATACGCAGTATTTT
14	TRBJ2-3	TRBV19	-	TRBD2	CASIERGRTDTQYF	TGTGCCAGTATTGAGCGGGGTCGCACAGATACGCAGTATTTT
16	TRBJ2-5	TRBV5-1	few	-	CASSLAAGQSAETQYF	TGCGCCAGCAGCTTGGCAGCGGGACAGTCGGCGGAGACCCAGTACTTC
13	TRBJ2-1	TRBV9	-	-	CASSVRSAREQFF	TGTGCCAGCAGCGTAAGGTCTGCTCGGGAGCAGTTCTTC
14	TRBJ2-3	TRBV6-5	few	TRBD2	CASSLSGGPGTQYF	TGTGCCAGCAGTCTTAGCGGGGGGCCCGGGACGCAGTATTTT
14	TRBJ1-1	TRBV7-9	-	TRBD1	CASSLSGTGPEAFF	TGTGCCAGCAGCTTATCCGGGACAGGCCCTGAAGCTTTCTTT
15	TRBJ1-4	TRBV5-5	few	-	CASSFTGSTNEKLFF	TGTGCCAGCAGCTTCACAGGGTCCACTAATGAAAAACTGTTTTTT
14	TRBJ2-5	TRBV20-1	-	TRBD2	CSAMPSGIRETQYF	TGCAGTGCAATGCCTAGCGGGATTAGAGAGACCCAGTACTTC
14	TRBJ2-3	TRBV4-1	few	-	CASSQGQGSGTQYF	TGCGCCAGCAGCCAAGGGCAGGGTAGTGGTACGCAGTATTTT
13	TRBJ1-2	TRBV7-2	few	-	CASSMGRIYGYTF	TGTGCCAGCAGCATGGGACGGATCTATGGCTACACCTTC
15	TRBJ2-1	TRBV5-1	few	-	CASSLEGSKLNEQFF	TGCGCCAGCAGCTTGGAAGGCAGCAAATTGAATGAGCAGTTCTTC
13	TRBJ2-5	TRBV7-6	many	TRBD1	CASGRGHQETQYF	TGTGCCAGCGGAAGGGGGCATCAAGAGACCCAGTACTTC
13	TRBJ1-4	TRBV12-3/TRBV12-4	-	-	CASSIYRGEKLFF	TGTGCCAGCAGTATATACAGAGGAGAAAAACTGTTTTTT
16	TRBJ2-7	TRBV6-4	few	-	CASSIPGTLSSYEQYF	TGTGCCAGCAGCATACCCGGGACTTTAAGCTCCTACGAGCAGTACTTC
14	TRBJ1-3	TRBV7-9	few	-	CASSQPGLGNTIYF	TGTGCCAGCAGCCAACCCGGCCTCGGAAACACCATATATTTT
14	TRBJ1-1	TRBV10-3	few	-	CAISESRVNTEAFF	TGTGCCATCAGTGAGTCAAGGGTGAACACTGAAGCTTTCTTT
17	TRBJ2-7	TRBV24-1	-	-	CATSDGGGDESPYEQYF	TGTGCCACCAGTGATGGGGGGGGCGATGAAAGTCCCTACGAGCAGTACTTC
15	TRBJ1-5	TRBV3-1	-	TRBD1	CASSQGGQDNQPQHF	TGTGCCAGCAGCCAAGGGGGACAGGATAATCAGCCCCAGCATTTT
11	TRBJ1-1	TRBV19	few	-	CASSTGSEAFF	TGTGCCAGTAGTACGGGCTCCGAAGCTTTCTTT
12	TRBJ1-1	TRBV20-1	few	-	CSARASGGEAFF	TGCAGTGCTAGAGCGTCGGGAGGTGAAGCTTTCTTT
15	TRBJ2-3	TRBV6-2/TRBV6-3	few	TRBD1	CASRSGTGDTDTQYF	TGTGCCAGCAGATCCGGGACAGGTGACACAGATACGCAGTATTTT
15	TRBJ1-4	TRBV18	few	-	CASSPSVTVGEKLFF	TGTGCCAGCTCACCAAGTGTTACGGTTGGGGAAAAACTGTTTTTT
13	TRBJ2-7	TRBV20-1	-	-	CSARVTQGWEQYF	TGCAGTGCTAGAGTCACACAGGGCTGGGAGCAGTACTTC
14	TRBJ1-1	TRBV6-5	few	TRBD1	CASSYRQGGTEAFF	TGTGCCAGCAGTTACCGACAGGGTGGGACTGAAGCTTTCTTT
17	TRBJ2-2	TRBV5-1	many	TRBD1	CASSLTDRGRGTGELFF	TGCGCCAGCAGCTTGACCGACAGGGGACGAGGCACCGGGGAGCTGTTTTTT
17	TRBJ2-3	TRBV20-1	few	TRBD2	CSARDQGLAGDTDTQYF	TGCAGTGCTAGAGATCAAGGACTAGCGGGGGACACAGATACGCAGTATTTT
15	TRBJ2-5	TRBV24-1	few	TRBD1	CATSDLGTGKETQYF	TGTGCCACCAGTGACCTCGGGACAGGCAAAGAGACCCAGTACTTC
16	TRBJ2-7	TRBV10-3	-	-	CAISESLYTSYYEQYF	TGTGCCATCAGTGAGTCGCTGTACACCTCCTACTACGAGCAGTACTTC